Listed here are 2 T cell receptor beta chains from one sample, sequenced in a study of shared clonotypes between healthy human individuals. CD45RO-negative, CCR7-selected cells formed the naive CD8 fraction, which excluded terminally differentiated effector memory CD45RA+ cells. The method was immunoSEQ multiplex PCR; TCRdb's version includes in-frame clones alone and lacks a portion of them. The table records hundreds of thousands of clones, approximately 96% of them present only once. Material: naive CD8+ T cells sorted from blood. The receptors here all came from a woman in her twenties or thirties in good health.

The chain is built from TRBV5-6 and TRBJ1-1; no reliable D call. The CDR3 has 14 residues. V lost 1 base and J 5 bases, leaving 12 bases between the germline ends. From germline, CDR1 is SGHDT and CDR2 YYEEEE. The CDR3 sequence: CASSLWDLSTEAFF. The CDR3, as DNA: TGTGCCAGCAGCTTGTGGGATCTCTCGACTGAAGCTTTCTTT. The complete variable domain, with remaining parts taken from reference TRBV5-6 and TRBJ1-1, reads DAGVTQSPTHLIKTRGQQVTLRCSPKSGHDTVSWYQQALGQGPQFIFQYYEEEERQRGNFPDRFSGHQFPNYSSELNVNALLLGDSALYLCASSLWDLSTEAFFGQGTRLTVV.

The V call is TRBV2, the J call TRBJ1-5; TRBD1 agrees at 8 bases. The CDR3 is 13 amino acids. The V gene end was trimmed by 8 bases and the J gene end by 0 bases; junction bases not matched to a gene: 0. Germline lookup yields CDR1 SNHLY and CDR2 FYNNEI. Here the CDR3 reads CASQGASNQPQHF. The CDR3 bases are TGTGCCAGCCAGGGGGCTAGCAATCAGCCCCAGCATTTT.